This T cell receptor beta chain comes out of a study of cytomegalovirus exposure and HLA in healthy donors. Findings of the study overall: The study dropped some indistinguishable V segments, TRBV6-2 and TRBV6-3 among them.

As for this clone: The target antigen is unknown.

Nominally healthy donors provided the samples, though records likely missed some immune exposures. CDR1 and CDR2 from the germline V gene are SGHDT and YYEEEE. The CDR3 is made up of 13 amino acids. The V end was cut by 4 bases, the J end by 2 bases, with 10 bases between. The PCR used 60 Vbeta and 13 Jbeta primers. Libraries were prepared by immunoSEQ multiplex PCR; TCRdb keeps only in-frame clonotypes and omits some of them. The sample gives some 63,000 clones, 65% to 90% of which show up once; roughly 1.6% is in the top ten. The origin of this receptor is a human donor in good health. Sequenced sample: PBMCs. This chain connects TRBV5-6 to TRBJ2-7; maybe TRBD1 (5 bases). The CDR3 DNA follows: TGTGCCAGCAGCGGTACAGGAACCTACGAGCAGTACTTC. Translated, it gives CASSGTGTYEQYF. Drawing the rest from reference TRBV5-6 and TRBJ2-7, the complete variable domain is DAGVTQSPTHLIKTRGQQVTLRCSPKSGHDTVSWYQQALGQGPQFIFQYYEEEERQRGNFPDRFSGHQFPNYSSELNVNALLLGDSALYLCASSGTGTYEQYFGPGTRLTVT.